This TCR beta chain stems from a study of cytomegalovirus exposure and HLA in healthy donors. Overall study results and limits: CMV serostatus was the only immune exposure information that was available. The study carried out a later analysis of TCR beta sequences. It associated 15,000 to 20,000 of them with specific HLA alleles at a false discovery rate of 0.05.

A multiplex PCR was run with 60 Vbeta primers and 13 Jbeta primers. Some clones are missing from TCRdb's copy, which holds only in-frame ones; the method was immunoSEQ multiplex PCR. Among roughly 150,000 clones listed, around 78% were seen once. Points on this clone: Its target is not known.

This CDR3 is 11 amino acids long. The ends were cut back, 2 bases at V and 5 bases at J, with 3 bases in the middle. Germline assignment: CDR1 KGHSH and CDR2 LQKENI. The chain has TRBV18 and TRBJ2-5; unclear D gene. Sample: PBMCs. The receptor's source is a woman between 35 and 50 years old in good health and CMV-seropositive. The CDR3 coding sequence is TGTGCCAGCTCACCAGGCGAGACCCAGTACTTC. Its translation: CASSPGETQYF. Looking up the rest from reference TRBV18 and TRBJ2-5 gives the full variable domain: NAGVMQNPRHLVRRRGQEARLRCSPMKGHSHVYWYRQLPEEGLKFMVYLQKENIIDESGMPKERFSAEFPKEGPSILRIQQVVRGDSAAYFCASSPGETQYFGPGTRLLVL.